This TCR beta chain is from a study of shared clonotypes between healthy human individuals. Whole-study results and caveats: Among non-shared clonotypes, generation probabilities were lower than among those shared by all four donors.

Terminally differentiated effector memory CD45RA+ cells were excluded by CCR7 positive selection of CD45RO-negative cells. V shed 7 bases, J shed 5 bases, and the junction held 19 bases outside the gene matches. This CDR3 has 17 residues. Germline assignment: CDR1 SEHNR and CDR2 FQNEAQ (reference sequence). Comment on this clone: Its target is unknown.

For each subset, genomic DNA was distributed in equal portions over several immunoSEQ plates. Clones were sequenced by immunoSEQ multiplex PCR, and TCRdb holds only the in-frame ones, with some missing. Found here are about 2,100,000 clones, about 93% of them singletons; the top ten hold 1.5% to 2%. The chain has TRBV7-9 and TRBJ2-5, with 7 bases aligning to TRBD2. The receptor was isolated from a man between 18 and 29 years old in good health. Some clones in this sample may be carry-over from other donors' samples. Sequences were obtained from naive CD8+ T cells from PBMCs. Here the CDR3 reads CASTSFSYSGGVETQYF. The CDR3 DNA reads as TGTGCCAGCACCTCGTTCTCGTATTCGGGAGGAGTGGAGACCCAGTACTTC. Based on the CDR3 plus reference TRBV7-9 and TRBJ2-5, the full variable domain is DTGVSQNPRHKITKRGQNVTFRCDPISEHNRLYWYRQTLGQGPEFLTYFQNEAQLEKSRLLSDRFSAERPKGSFSTLEIQRTEQGDSAMYLCASTSFSYSGGVETQYFGPGTRLLVL.